Listed here are 24 T cell receptor beta chains from one sample, sequenced in a study of T cell changes during pregnancy in multiple sclerosis. Assay: immunoSEQ multiplex PCR; the TCRdb copy retains only in-frame clones and omits some. The sample records about 44,000 clones, roughly 87% being singletons. The sample consisted of CD4+ T cells from peripheral blood mononuclear cells, taken after pregnancy. The receptors were sampled from a female donor with multiple sclerosis, enrolled in a pregnancy study.

The chain uses TRBV19 and TRBJ2-7, with TRBD1 matching over 7 bases. The CDR3 has 13 amino acids. Germline lookup yields CDR1 LNHDA and CDR2 SQIVND (reference sequence). J lost 2 bases, V lost 6 bases, and 4 bases had no gene match. The CDR3 region is CASRLTGTYEQYF. The CDR3 DNA sequence: TGTGCCAGTAGGTTGACAGGGACCTACGAGCAGTACTTC. Looking up the rest from reference TRBV19 and TRBJ2-7 gives the full variable domain: DGGITQSPKYLFRKEGQNVTLSCEQNLNHDAMYWYRQDPGQGLRLIYYSQIVNDFQKGDIAEGYSVSREKKESFPLTVTSAQKNPTAFYLCASRLTGTYEQYFGPGTRLTVT.

The V gene is TRBV18, the J gene TRBJ1-5, with 8 bases that match TRBD1. Germline trimming cut 6 bases from V and 5 bases from J; bases unmatched to any gene: 9. This CDR3 has 15 residues. Per germline, CDR1 KGHSH and CDR2 LQKENI. Here the CDR3 DNA reads TGTGCCAGCTCGTCGACAGGGGCCGCTTATCAGCCCCAGCATTTT. Its translation: CASSSTGAAYQPQHF. Full variable domain (rest looked up from reference TRBV18 and TRBJ1-5): NAGVMQNPRHLVRRRGQEARLRCSPMKGHSHVYWYRQLPEEGLKFMVYLQKENIIDESGMPKERFSAEFPKEGPSILRIQQVVRGDSAAYFCASSSTGAAYQPQHFGDGTRLSIL.

J is TRBJ2-4 and V is TRBV30, with 16 bases aligning to TRBD2. Per germline, CDR1 GTSNPN and CDR2 SVGIG (reference sequence). This CDR3 has 16 amino acids. V shed 1 base and J 9 bases; nucleotides not matched to a gene: 6. This chain's CDR3 is CAWSEGLAGGESIQYF. The CDR3 DNA reads as TGTGCCTGGAGTGAGGGACTAGCGGGAGGGGAGAGCATTCAGTACTTC.

V is TRBV5-1 and J is TRBJ1-2; D perhaps matches TRBD1 (6 bases). Deletions cut 0 bases from V and 8 bases from J, with 14 bases between. CDR1 and CDR2 from the germline V gene are SGHRS and YFSETQ. This CDR3 region has 14 residues. The CDR3 sequence: CASSLDGQIEGYTF. The CDR3 DNA follows: TGCGCCAGCAGCTTGGATGGACAGATAGAGGGCTACACCTTC.

V and J are TRBV4-1 and TRBJ2-7, with a tentative D call TRBD2 (6 bases). With 2 bases removed from V and 1 base from J, the gap between germline ends came to 12 bases. The CDR3 length is 15 residues. The germline V gene encodes CDR1 MGHRA and CDR2 YSYEKL. Here the CDR3 DNA reads TGCGCCAGCAGCCAAACGGCAGGGAGGTCCTACGAGCAGTACTTC. Amino acids: CASSQTAGRSYEQYF.

This chain joins TRBV7-9 and TRBJ2-7, with D maybe TRBD1 (6 bases). Germline V CDR1 and CDR2: SEHNR, FQNEAQ (reference sequence). The CDR3 sequence is 14 residues long. Trimming stripped 5 bases from V and 2 bases from J, with 13 bases between. CDR3 in amino acids: CASSIWTEAYEQYF. In DNA form, the CDR3 reads TGTGCCAGCAGCATTTGGACAGAAGCCTACGAGCAGTACTTC.

The chain carries TRBV5-1 and TRBJ2-1; D unclear. V lost 0 bases and J lost 0, with 10 bases in between. The CDR3 runs 16 residues. The germline gives CDR1 SGHRS, CDR2 YFSETQ. The CDR3 reads CASSLALGSSYNEQFF. The CDR3 DNA is TGCGCCAGCAGCTTGGCGCTGGGCAGCTCCTACAATGAGCAGTTCTTC.

Written as DNA, the CDR3 is TGTGCCAGCAGCTTGGCCGGCAGGTGGTTCCACGAGCAGTACTTC. Translation gives CASSLAGRWFHEQYF. J is TRBJ2-7 and V is TRBV5-6; D remains unclear. V was cut by 0 bases and J by 5 bases, with 15 bases left in between. The CDR3 sequence is 15 residues long. The germline CDR1 and CDR2 sequences are SGHDT and YYEEEE.

The chain has TRBV19 and TRBJ2-7, with unresolved D. The CDR3 runs 18 residues. Germline-derived CDR1 and CDR2 are LNHDA and SQIVND (reference sequence). The ends were cut back, 5 bases at V and 3 bases at J, with 26 bases in the middle. The DNA of the CDR3 is TGTGCCAGTAGTTCATTAAGGCGAAGAGGCAGTTCACTCTACGAGCAGTACTTC. This gives the protein CASSSLRRRGSSLYEQYF.

This rearrangement joins TRBV6-6 to TRBJ1-1, with 9 bases that match TRBD1. CDR3 size: 12 residues. From germline, CDR1 is MNHNY and CDR2 SVGAGI (reference sequence). V trimming: 5 bases; J trimming: 8 bases; junction bases outside the gene matches: 3. The CDR3 bases are TGTGCCAGCAGTAGGGGACAGGGCGAAGCTTTCTTT. Protein product: CASSRGQGEAFF.

The chain is built from TRBV4-1 and TRBJ1-4, with 11 bases fitting TRBD1. The CDR3 is 16 residues long. V was clipped by 5 bases and J by 10 bases; unmatched bases: 12. In germline, CDR1 is MGHRA, CDR2 YSYEKL. CDR3 nucleotide sequence: TGCGCCAGCAGCGTGCGGCCCGGGACAGGGGGGGGAAAACTGTTTTTT. It is translated as CASSVRPGTGGGKLFF.

The chain has TRBV11-2 and TRBJ2-7; 8 nucleotides match TRBD2. The J segment lost 3 bases and the V segment lost 5 bases, leaving 9 bases of the junction unmatched. CDR1 is SGHAT and CDR2 is FQNNGV in the germline V gene. This CDR3 spans 15 amino acids. CDR3 bases: TGTGCCAGCAGCACAGTACCGGGACTAGGCTACGAGCAGTACTTC. Its protein product is CASSTVPGLGYEQYF.

The genes are TRBV29-1 and TRBJ2-5; D possibly corresponds to TRBD1 (6 bases). The CDR3 contains 14 residues. Trimming removed 0 bases from V and 2 bases from J, with 10 bases in between. Per the germline V gene, CDR1 is SQVTM and CDR2 is ANQGSEA. The CDR3 nucleotides read TGCAGCGTTGAAGAACAACAGGGACAAGAGACCCAGTACTTC. Its translation is CSVEEQQGQETQYF.

The chain employs TRBV10-3 and TRBJ1-5; perhaps TRBD1 as D (6 bases). The V end was cut by 5 bases, the J end by 7 bases, with 21 bases between. The CDR3 is made up of 16 amino acids. In germline, CDR1 is ENHRY, CDR2 SYGVKD. The DNA of the CDR3 is TGTGCCATCAGTCGGTCATCTCCGGGACAAAAACAGCCCCAGCATTTT. This gives the protein CAISRSSPGQKQPQHF.

The V and J genes are TRBV9 and TRBJ2-2, with D hard to call. The germline gives CDR1 SGDLS, CDR2 YYNGEE. Trimming left V 3 bases short and J 5 bases short, with 11 bases between. CDR3 length: 14 residues. This chain's CDR3 is CASSAEVGTGELFF. CDR3 coding DNA: TGTGCCAGCAGCGCCGAGGTTGGTACCGGGGAGCTGTTTTTT.

The chain joins TRBV21-1 to TRBJ2-4; TRBD1, the table's D call, was not compared with the DNA. TRBV21-1 is classified as a pseudogene. The CDR3 contains 15 residues. The CDR3 DNA reads as TGTGCCAGCAGCTTACGGACAGGCGCCAAAAACATTCAGTACTTC. Translating it yields CASSLRTGAKNIQYF.

V and J are TRBV29-1 and TRBJ1-1; no clear D gene. CDR3 length: 12 residues. The germline gives CDR1 SQVTM, CDR2 ANQGSEA. Between the trimmed V and J ends, which lost 4 bases and 5 bases, there was a span of 11 bases. The CDR3: CSVAPRGTEAFF. The DNA of the CDR3 is TGCAGCGTTGCGCCAAGAGGGACTGAAGCTTTCTTT.

This clone occurred a few times. The chain uses TRBV7-3 and TRBJ2-7, with 10 bases matching TRBD1. V trimming: 5 bases; J trimming: 5 bases; junction bases outside the gene matches: 9. Germline V gene sequence: CDR1 SGHTA, CDR2 FQGTGA. CDR3 length: 15 amino acids. The CDR3 spells CASSASGQGTHEQYF. The CDR3, as DNA: TGTGCCAGCAGCGCGTCGGGACAGGGGACCCACGAGCAGTACTTC.

The rearrangement uses TRBV6-1 and TRBJ1-2; 10 bases line up with TRBD1. Germline CDR1 MNHNS, CDR2 SASEGT. J lost 5 bases, V lost 0 bases, and 15 bases had no gene match. This CDR3 has 19 amino acids. The CDR3 DNA reads as TGTGCCAGCAGTGAAGCGCCTAGAGGACAGGGGGTTCTCTCGTATGGCTACACCTTC. Protein product: CASSEAPRGQGVLSYGYTF.

The chain couples TRBV28 to TRBJ2-7; D is unresolved. Between the trimmed V and J ends, which lost 2 bases and 7 bases, there was a span of 6 bases. Germline CDR1 and CDR2: MDHEN and SYDVKM. This CDR3 spans 11 amino acids. The CDR3 sequence is CASSLDREQYF. The DNA of the CDR3 is TGTGCCAGCAGTTTAGATCGGGAGCAGTACTTC.

This clone was found once. The chain recombines TRBV2 with TRBJ2-1, with a tentative D call TRBD2 (5 bases). CDR1 is SNHLY, CDR2 FYNNEI, per germline. CDR3 length: 14 amino acids. The V end lost 2 bases, the J end lost 8 bases, and 13 bases lay between the germline ends. The CDR3 spells CASSELLVFDEQFF. The CDR3 coding sequence is TGTGCCAGCAGTGAACTACTAGTCTTCGATGAGCAGTTCTTC.

The count of this clone is one. The chain links TRBV10-1 to TRBJ2-2; D is possibly TRBD1 (6 bases). CDR3 length: 14 residues. Per the germline V gene, CDR1 is WNHNN and CDR2 is SYGVQD (reference sequence). Trimming pared 6 bases from V and 1 base from J, leaving 9 bases between. CDR3 DNA sequence: TGCGCCAGCAGCACGGGACAGAACACCGGGGAGCTGTTTTTT. Translating gives CASSTGQNTGELFF.

CDR3 nucleotides: TGCGCCAGCAGCTTGGTTACAGCGGGAGTGGCCGGGGAGCTGTTTTTT. Its translation is CASSLVTAGVAGELFF. This chain uses TRBV5-1 with TRBJ2-2; TRBD2 aligns across 8 bases. The CDR3 loop spans 16 amino acids. With 0 bases clipped from V and 6 bases from J, the junction kept 7 bases outside the gene matches. Germline V gives CDR1 SGHRS, CDR2 YFSETQ.

The rearrangement links TRBV7-8 to TRBJ2-1; 7 positions match TRBD2. CDR3 length equals 14 residues. Germline CDR1 SGHVS, CDR2 FQNEAQ. The V and J ends lost 0 bases and 6 bases, in that order; junction bases with no gene match: 2. CDR3 in DNA: TGTGCCAGCAGCTTAGCGGGAGGGCCCAATGAGCAGTTCTTC. Its translation is CASSLAGGPNEQFF.